This T cell receptor beta chain was recovered during a study of T cell responses to AZD1222 COVID-19 vaccine. Study summary: Analysis merged second doses at about 4 or about 12 weeks. Study-level findings and limits: Spike regions recognized by vaccine-associated CD4 TCRs spanned the protein, led by 160-218 and 743-854. Only five or six people who got AZD1222 tested seropositive at baseline. Donors in the cohort were predominantly white British and more often female, and clonal diversity was possibly underestimated.

Produced via immunoSEQ multiplex PCR; TCRdb's table is partial and in-frame only. The repertoire consists of fewer than 200,000 clones, with 70% to 90% occurring once and the leading ten covering less than 0.55%. The CDR3 runs to 13 residues. Between the trimmed V and J ends, which lost 6 bases and 9 bases, there was a span of 12 bases. Germline values: CDR1 SEHNR, CDR2 FQNEAQ (reference sequence). Comment on this clone: Antigen specificity is unknown.

This specimen consisted of peripheral blood, obtained on day 0 of AZD1222 vaccination. This chain links TRBV7-9 with TRBJ1-6, with D perhaps matching TRBD1 (5 bases). The TCR sequence derives from an adult in good health. This CDR3 is CASRALGGSPLHF. For the CDR3, the DNA is TGTGCCAGCAGAGCCCTGGGGGGTTCACCCCTCCACTTT.